This TCR beta chain was captured in a study of cytomegalovirus exposure and HLA in healthy donors. Study background: In a previous analysis, 100 million to 140 million unique TCR beta sequences were found from 150 million to 200 million T cells.

Study results and caveats: Association with HLA alleles at 0.05 false discovery rate was found for 16,951 TCR beta sequences in a later analysis. It has been reported that TCR beta sequences accurately predicted the HLA-A and HLA-B alleles of most subjects. Judged likely to be a sequencing artifact was a cluster of highly shared sequence variants.

This CDR3 has 14 amino acids. Germline V gene sequence: CDR1 KGHSH, CDR2 LQKENI. J was trimmed by 4 bases and V by 4 bases; bases with no gene match: 2. The PCR contained 60 Vbeta and 13 Jbeta primers. Some clones are missing from TCRdb's copy, which holds only in-frame ones; the method was immunoSEQ multiplex PCR. The sample includes 120,000 or so clones, 60% to 75% of them seen just once. This clone has just a few counts. The target antigen is unknown. This receptor was taken from a woman aged 40 to 50 in good health and CMV-seropositive. The source material was PBMCs. V is TRBV18 and J is TRBJ2-5, with 11 bases lining up with TRBD1. DNA of the CDR3: TGTGCCAGCTCACTCGGGACAGGGGGAGAGACCCAGTACTTC. It is translated as CASSLGTGGETQYF.